A selection of T cell receptor beta chains follows, all from one sample in a study of blood T cells in healthy people across ages. A single record per CDR3 protein comes from TCRdb applying MiXCR to the 5' RACE reads. There are fewer than 800,000 distinct CDR3 sequences in the sample; about 25% occur only once, and around 9.2% lies in the top ten. These data are also associated with another study on T cells of mothers and their children.

Sequencing was done on a sample of blood. The receptors were sampled from a boy under 18 in good health. The CDR3 runs from the conserved cysteine through the conserved F or W. D genes are given only for firm matches. Not all rows give a size; the values are once, few, many and, for expanded clones, a class.

CDR3 protein: CATSKGLDSNQPQHF
CDR3 DNA: TGTGCCACCAGCAAGGGACTCGATAGCAATCAGCCCCAGCATTTT
clone size: few
J gene: TRBJ1-5
V gene: TRBV15
D gene: -

CDR3 protein: CASSLGQGRGTQYF
CDR3 DNA: TGTGCCAGCAGCTTAGGTCAGGGAAGAGGGACCCAGTACTTC
clone size: -
J gene: TRBJ2-5
V gene: TRBV11-2
D gene: -

CDR3 protein: CASSHVGRMQFF
CDR3 DNA: TGTGCCAGCAGCCATGTCGGACGAATGCAGTTCTTC
clone size: -
J gene: TRBJ2-1
V gene: TRBV3-1
D gene: -

CDR3 protein: CASSQPPRPYEQYF
CDR3 DNA: TGTGCCAGCAGCCAACCCCCACGGCCCTACGAGCAGTACTTC
clone size: -
J gene: TRBJ2-7
V gene: TRBV3-1
D gene: -

CDR3 protein: CSARVSGAHNEQFF
CDR3 DNA: TGCAGTGCTAGAGTTTCGGGGGCACATAATGAGCAGTTCTTC
clone size: -
J gene: TRBJ2-1
V gene: TRBV20-1
D gene: -

CDR3 protein: CASSGQNQETQYF
CDR3 DNA: TGTGCCAGCTCGGGACAGAATCAAGAGACCCAGTACTTC
clone size: -
J gene: TRBJ2-5
V gene: TRBV7-2
D gene: TRBD1

CDR3 protein: CAISDNSEGTQYF
CDR3 DNA: TGTGCCATCAGTGATAACTCCGAGGGGACCCAGTACTTC
clone size: few
J gene: TRBJ2-5
V gene: TRBV10-3
D gene: -

CDR3 protein: CAISEIGQGVRYEQYF
CDR3 DNA: TGTGCCATCAGTGAGATCGGACAGGGGGTACGCTACGAGCAGTACTTC
clone size: -
J gene: TRBJ2-7
V gene: TRBV10-3
D gene: TRBD1

CDR3 protein: CASSLLGQGAVNEQFF
CDR3 DNA: TGTGCCAGCAGCCTCCTCGGACAGGGGGCCGTCAATGAGCAGTTCTTC
clone size: -
J gene: TRBJ2-1
V gene: TRBV7-3
D gene: TRBD1

CDR3 protein: CASSQDQQSNEKLFF
CDR3 DNA: TGCGCCAGCAGCCAAGATCAGCAATCTAATGAAAAACTGTTTTTT
clone size: -
J gene: TRBJ1-4
V gene: TRBV4-3
D gene: -

CDR3 protein: CSATAGLSF
CDR3 DNA: TGCAGTGCAACCGCTGGACTGTCTTTT
clone size: few
J gene: TRBJ1-1
V gene: TRBV20-1
D gene: -

CDR3 protein: CASSQDLLARYNEQFF
CDR3 DNA: TGTGCCAGCAGCCAAGATCTACTAGCGAGATACAATGAGCAGTTCTTC
clone size: -
J gene: TRBJ2-1
V gene: TRBV3-1
D gene: TRBD2

CDR3 protein: CASSELVGNTIYF
CDR3 DNA: TGTGCCAGCAGCGAACTGGTAGGAAACACCATATACTTT
clone size: -
J gene: TRBJ1-3
V gene: TRBV7-2
D gene: -

CDR3 protein: CAISPADRSQETQYF
CDR3 DNA: TGTGCCATCAGCCCCGCCGACAGGTCTCAAGAGACCCAGTACTTC
clone size: -
J gene: TRBJ2-5
V gene: TRBV10-3
D gene: -

CDR3 protein: CSVERETTADTQYF
CDR3 DNA: TGCAGCGTTGAACGGGAGACCACAGCCGATACGCAGTATTTT
clone size: few
J gene: TRBJ2-3
V gene: TRBV29-1
D gene: -

CDR3 protein: CASGAAHEQFF
CDR3 DNA: TGTGCCAGCGGGGCGGCCCATGAGCAGTTCTTC
clone size: -
J gene: TRBJ2-1
V gene: TRBV12-3/TRBV12-4
D gene: -

CDR3 protein: CASSLGGSYNEQFF
CDR3 DNA: TGTGCCAGCAGCTTAGGGGGCTCCTACAATGAGCAGTTCTTC
clone size: many
J gene: TRBJ2-1
V gene: TRBV7-2
D gene: -

CDR3 protein: CASSPDRGREQYF
CDR3 DNA: TGCGCCAGCAGCCCGGACAGGGGGCGGGAGCAGTACTTC
clone size: -
J gene: TRBJ2-7
V gene: TRBV5-1
D gene: TRBD1

CDR3 protein: CASSEMAKNIQYF
CDR3 DNA: TGTGCCAGCAGTGAAATGGCCAAAAACATTCAGTACTTC
clone size: -
J gene: TRBJ2-4
V gene: TRBV6-1
D gene: -

CDR3 protein: CSVEGIQDHSDTQYF
CDR3 DNA: TGCAGCGTTGAAGGAATACAGGATCACTCAGATACGCAGTATTTT
clone size: -
J gene: TRBJ2-3
V gene: TRBV29-1
D gene: -

CDR3 protein: CASGPGTGVQPQHF
CDR3 DNA: TGTGCTAGTGGACCCGGGACAGGGGTTCAGCCCCAGCATTTT
clone size: few
J gene: TRBJ1-5
V gene: TRBV12-5
D gene: TRBD1

CDR3 protein: CASSQGNEQLF
CDR3 DNA: TGTGCCAGCAGTCAGGGTAATGAGCAGCTCTTC
clone size: -
J gene: TRBJ2-1
V gene: TRBV6-2/TRBV6-3
D gene: -

CDR3 protein: CASSQDPTTVNTIYF
CDR3 DNA: TGCGCCAGCAGCCAAGATCCCACAACAGTAAACACCATATATTTT
clone size: few
J gene: TRBJ1-3
V gene: TRBV4-3
D gene: -

CDR3 protein: CASSLDEDSPLHF
CDR3 DNA: TGTGCCAGCAGCTTAGATGAAGATTCACCCCTCCACTTT
clone size: few
J gene: TRBJ1-6
V gene: TRBV7-9
D gene: -

CDR3 protein: CASSVEAFVDTQYF
CDR3 DNA: TGTGCCAGCAGCGTAGAAGCGTTCGTCGATACGCAGTATTTT
clone size: -
J gene: TRBJ2-3
V gene: TRBV9
D gene: -

CDR3 protein: CASSPDDNYGYTF
CDR3 DNA: TGCGCCAGCAGCCCCGACGATAACTATGGCTACACCTTC
clone size: -
J gene: TRBJ1-2
V gene: TRBV5-1
D gene: -

CDR3 protein: CASRRLPQETQYF
CDR3 DNA: TGCGCCAGCAGGCGACTGCCCCAAGAGACCCAGTACTTC
clone size: -
J gene: TRBJ2-5
V gene: TRBV5-1
D gene: -

CDR3 protein: CASSLMYYSNQPQHF
CDR3 DNA: TGTGCCAGCAGCCTAATGTACTATAGCAATCAGCCCCAGCATTTT
clone size: -
J gene: TRBJ1-5
V gene: TRBV12-3/TRBV12-4
D gene: -

CDR3 protein: CASSWGTGIYEQYF
CDR3 DNA: TGCGCCAGCAGCTGGGGGACAGGAATCTACGAGCAGTACTTC
clone size: -
J gene: TRBJ2-7
V gene: TRBV5-1
D gene: TRBD1

CDR3 protein: CSVRGVGSGANVLTF
CDR3 DNA: TGCAGCGTTAGAGGGGTCGGCTCTGGGGCCAACGTCCTGACTTTC
clone size: many
J gene: TRBJ2-6
V gene: TRBV29-1
D gene: -

CDR3 protein: CASSFGAGADTQYF
CDR3 DNA: TGTGCCAGCAGTTTTGGAGCGGGGGCAGATACGCAGTATTTT
clone size: -
J gene: TRBJ2-3
V gene: TRBV12-3/TRBV12-4
D gene: TRBD2

CDR3 protein: CSARDPAGLQETQYF
CDR3 DNA: TGCAGTGCTAGAGATCCGGCCGGCCTCCAAGAGACCCAGTACTTC
clone size: -
J gene: TRBJ2-5
V gene: TRBV20-1
D gene: -

CDR3 protein: CASSSETGLAKNIQYF
CDR3 DNA: TGCGCCAGCAGCTCCGAGACAGGATTAGCCAAAAACATTCAGTACTTC
clone size: -
J gene: TRBJ2-4
V gene: TRBV5-1
D gene: -

CDR3 protein: CASSGPGGEQYF
CDR3 DNA: TGTGCCAGCAGTGGTCCCGGGGGCGAGCAGTACTTC
clone size: -
J gene: TRBJ2-7
V gene: TRBV25-1
D gene: -

CDR3 protein: CSASMTSSYEQYF
CDR3 DNA: TGCAGCGCCTCGATGACTAGCTCCTACGAGCAGTACTTC
clone size: -
J gene: TRBJ2-7
V gene: TRBV29-1
D gene: -

CDR3 protein: CSIRDGDYEQYF
CDR3 DNA: TGCAGCATCCGGGACGGAGACTACGAGCAGTACTTC
clone size: few
J gene: TRBJ2-7
V gene: TRBV29-1
D gene: -

CDR3 protein: CSAPGPGDIQYF
CDR3 DNA: TGCAGTGCTCCCGGACCCGGGGATATTCAGTACTTC
clone size: -
J gene: TRBJ2-4
V gene: TRBV20-1
D gene: -

CDR3 protein: CASRNRGTNTEAFF
CDR3 DNA: TGTGCCAGCAGGAACAGGGGGACGAACACTGAAGCTTTCTTT
clone size: -
J gene: TRBJ1-1
V gene: TRBV2
D gene: TRBD1

CDR3 protein: CAGSLNRRETQYF
CDR3 DNA: TGTGCTGGCAGCTTAAATCGCCGGGAGACCCAGTACTTC
clone size: -
J gene: TRBJ2-5
V gene: TRBV7-7
D gene: -

CDR3 protein: CASWDRGQEEDEQYF
CDR3 DNA: TGTGCCAGCTGGGACAGGGGGCAGGAAGAGGACGAGCAGTACTTC
clone size: few
J gene: TRBJ2-7
V gene: TRBV6-1
D gene: TRBD1

CDR3 protein: CSARVDAYNEQFF
CDR3 DNA: TGCAGTGCTAGAGTGGACGCGTACAATGAGCAGTTCTTC
clone size: -
J gene: TRBJ2-1
V gene: TRBV20-1
D gene: -

CDR3 protein: CSVVASRGLAGVRYEQYF
CDR3 DNA: TGCAGCGTTGTGGCTTCCCGAGGACTAGCGGGAGTTCGCTACGAGCAGTACTTC
clone size: few
J gene: TRBJ2-7
V gene: TRBV29-1
D gene: TRBD2

CDR3 protein: CASSFRGSGETQYF
CDR3 DNA: TGTGCCAGCAGCTTCAGGGGTAGCGGGGAGACCCAGTACTTC
clone size: many
J gene: TRBJ2-5
V gene: TRBV7-6
D gene: -

CDR3 protein: CASVNIIGTDTQYF
CDR3 DNA: TGTGCCAGTGTTAATATTATCGGCACAGATACGCAGTATTTT
clone size: few
J gene: TRBJ2-3
V gene: TRBV28
D gene: -

CDR3 protein: CASSPRGLTVAGTDTQYF
CDR3 DNA: TGTGCCAGCAGCCCCCGGGGGTTGACGGTTGCAGGCACAGATACGCAGTATTTT
clone size: -
J gene: TRBJ2-3
V gene: TRBV3-1
D gene: -

CDR3 protein: CASSSGTGALPNTGELFF
CDR3 DNA: TGTGCCAGCAGTTCAGGGACAGGGGCCCTACCGAACACCGGGGAGCTGTTTTTT
clone size: few
J gene: TRBJ2-2
V gene: TRBV6-5
D gene: TRBD1

CDR3 protein: CASSLTQGENYGYTF
CDR3 DNA: TGTGCCAGCTCACTTACACAGGGGGAAAACTATGGCTACACCTTC
clone size: -
J gene: TRBJ1-2
V gene: TRBV18
D gene: TRBD1

CDR3 protein: CSARPTGTSYNEQFF
CDR3 DNA: TGCAGTGCTAGACCGACAGGTACCTCCTACAATGAGCAGTTCTTC
clone size: few
J gene: TRBJ2-1
V gene: TRBV20-1
D gene: -

CDR3 protein: CASGTGGDIQYF
CDR3 DNA: TGTGCCAGCGGAACAGGGGGGGACATTCAGTACTTC
clone size: few
J gene: TRBJ2-4
V gene: TRBV28
D gene: -